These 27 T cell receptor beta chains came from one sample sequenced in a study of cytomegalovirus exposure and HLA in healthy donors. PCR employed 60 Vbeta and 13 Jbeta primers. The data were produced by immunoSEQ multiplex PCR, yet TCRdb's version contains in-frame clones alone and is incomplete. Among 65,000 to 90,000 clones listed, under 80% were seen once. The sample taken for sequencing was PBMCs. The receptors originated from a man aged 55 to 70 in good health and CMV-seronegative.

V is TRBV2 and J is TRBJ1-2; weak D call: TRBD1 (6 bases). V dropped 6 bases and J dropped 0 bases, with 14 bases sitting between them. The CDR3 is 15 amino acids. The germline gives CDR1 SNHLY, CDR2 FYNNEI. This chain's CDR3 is CASRRTAGANYGYTF. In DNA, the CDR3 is TGTGCCAGCAGGAGGACCGCAGGGGCTAACTATGGCTACACCTTC.

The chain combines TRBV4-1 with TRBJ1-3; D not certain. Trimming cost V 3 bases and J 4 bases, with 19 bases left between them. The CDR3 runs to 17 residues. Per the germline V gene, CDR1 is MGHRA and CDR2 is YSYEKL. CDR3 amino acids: CASSHRGGNTLGNTIYF. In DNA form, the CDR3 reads TGCGCCAGCAGCCACCGTGGAGGGAATACTTTAGGAAACACCATATATTTT.

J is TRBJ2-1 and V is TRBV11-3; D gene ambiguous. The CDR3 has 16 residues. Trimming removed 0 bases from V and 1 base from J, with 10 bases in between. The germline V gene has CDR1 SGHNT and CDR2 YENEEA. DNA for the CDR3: TGTGCCAGCAGCTTAGATCAAGGCAGGTCCTACAATGAGCAGTTCTTC. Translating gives CASSLDQGRSYNEQFF.

The CDR3 is CASSSVLATGPQYF. CDR3 sequence (DNA): TGTGCCAGCAGCTCGGTGCTAGCAACCGGCCCCCAGTATTTT. The chain employs TRBV7-9 and TRBJ2-3, with a weak D call TRBD2 (5 bases). Trimming removed 4 bases at V and 12 bases at J, with 20 bases between. The CDR3 has 14 amino acids. Per germline, CDR1 SEHNR and CDR2 FQNEAQ (reference sequence).

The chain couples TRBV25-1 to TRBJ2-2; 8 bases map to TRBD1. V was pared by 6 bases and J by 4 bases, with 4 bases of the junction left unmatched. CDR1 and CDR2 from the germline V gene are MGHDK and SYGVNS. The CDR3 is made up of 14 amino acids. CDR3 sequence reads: CASRGTGSTGELFF. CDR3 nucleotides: TGTGCCAGCAGGGGGACAGGATCCACCGGGGAGCTGTTTTTT.

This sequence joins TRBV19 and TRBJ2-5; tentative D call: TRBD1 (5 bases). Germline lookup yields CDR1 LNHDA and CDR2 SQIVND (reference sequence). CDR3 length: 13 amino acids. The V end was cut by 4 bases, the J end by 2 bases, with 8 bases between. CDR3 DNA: TGTGCCAGTAGTAGACAGATACAAGAGACCCAGTACTTC. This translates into CASSRQIQETQYF.

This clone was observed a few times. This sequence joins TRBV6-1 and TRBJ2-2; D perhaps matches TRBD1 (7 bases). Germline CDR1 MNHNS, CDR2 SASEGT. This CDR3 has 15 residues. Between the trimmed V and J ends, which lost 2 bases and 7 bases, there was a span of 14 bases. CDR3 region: CASSERRGRGGELFF. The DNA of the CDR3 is TGTGCCAGCAGTGAACGGAGGGGGCGGGGCGGGGAGCTGTTTTTT.

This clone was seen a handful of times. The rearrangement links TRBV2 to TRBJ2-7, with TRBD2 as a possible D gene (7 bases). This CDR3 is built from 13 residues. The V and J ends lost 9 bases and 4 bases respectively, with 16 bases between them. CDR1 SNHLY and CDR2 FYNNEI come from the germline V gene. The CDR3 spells CASNGGGRYEQYF. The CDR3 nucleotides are TGTGCCAGTAATGGGGGGGGGCGGTACGAGCAGTACTTC.

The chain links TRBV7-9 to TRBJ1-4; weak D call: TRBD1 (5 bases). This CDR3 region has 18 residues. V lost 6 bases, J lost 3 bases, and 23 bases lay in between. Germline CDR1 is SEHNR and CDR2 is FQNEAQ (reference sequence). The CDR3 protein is CASSLAGSGIGANEKLFF. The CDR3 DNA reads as TGTGCCAGCAGTCTGGCGGGATCAGGGATAGGGGCTAATGAAAAACTGTTTTTT.

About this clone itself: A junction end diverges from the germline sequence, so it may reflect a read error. This CDR3 reads CSSSQGQIYGYTF. CDR3 DNA sequence: TGTTCCAGCAGCCAGGGACAGATCTATGGCTACACCTTC. The V and J genes are TRBV7-9 and TRBJ1-2, with 7 bases lining up with TRBD1. Germline V gives CDR1 SEHNR, CDR2 FQNEAQ (reference sequence). This CDR3 contains 13 residues.

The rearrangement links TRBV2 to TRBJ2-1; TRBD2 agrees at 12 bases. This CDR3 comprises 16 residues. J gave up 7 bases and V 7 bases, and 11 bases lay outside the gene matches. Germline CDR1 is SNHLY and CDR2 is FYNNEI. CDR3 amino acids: CASIKRTSGERNEQFF. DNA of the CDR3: TGTGCCAGCATTAAACGGACTAGCGGGGAGCGGAATGAGCAGTTCTTC.

The CDR3 DNA reads as TGTGCCAGCAGCTACTTGAAGGACGACAGAGCTCAGCCCCAGCATTTT. Translated, it gives CASSYLKDDRAQPQHF. This chain uses TRBV5-6 with TRBJ1-5; D may be TRBD1 (5 bases). This CDR3 comprises 16 residues. CDR1 and CDR2 from the germline V gene are SGHDT and YYEEEE. Trimming left V 3 bases short and J 6 bases short, with 19 bases between. The complete variable domain, with remaining parts taken from reference TRBV5-6 and TRBJ1-5, reads DAGVTQSPTHLIKTRGQQVTLRCSPKSGHDTVSWYQQALGQGPQFIFQYYEEEERQRGNFPDRFSGHQFPNYSSELNVNALLLGDSALYLCASSYLKDDRAQPQHFGDGTRLSIL.

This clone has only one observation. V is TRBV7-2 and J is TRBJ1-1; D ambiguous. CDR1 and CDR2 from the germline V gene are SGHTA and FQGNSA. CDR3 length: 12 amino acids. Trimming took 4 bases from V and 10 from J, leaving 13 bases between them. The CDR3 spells CASSSENLGAFF. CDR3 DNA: TGTGCCAGCAGCTCGGAGAATTTAGGAGCTTTCTTT.

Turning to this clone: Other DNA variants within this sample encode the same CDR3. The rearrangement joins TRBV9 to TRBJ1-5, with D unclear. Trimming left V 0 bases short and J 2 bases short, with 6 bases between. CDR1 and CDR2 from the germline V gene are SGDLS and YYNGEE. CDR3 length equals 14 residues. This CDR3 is CASSVGGGNQPQHF. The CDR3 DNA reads TGTGCCAGCAGCGTAGGCGGAGGCAATCAGCCCCAGCATTTT.

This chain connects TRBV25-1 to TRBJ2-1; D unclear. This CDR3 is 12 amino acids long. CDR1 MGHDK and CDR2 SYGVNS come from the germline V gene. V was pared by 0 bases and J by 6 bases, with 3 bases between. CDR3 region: CASSEYSNEQFF. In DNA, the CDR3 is TGTGCCAGCAGTGAATACTCCAATGAGCAGTTCTTC. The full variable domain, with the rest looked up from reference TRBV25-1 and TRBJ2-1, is EADIYQTPRYLVIGTGKKITLECSQTMGHDKMYWYQQDPGMELHLIHYSYGVNSTEKGDLSSESTVSRIRTEHFPLTLESARPSHTSQYLCASSEYSNEQFFGPGTRLTVL.

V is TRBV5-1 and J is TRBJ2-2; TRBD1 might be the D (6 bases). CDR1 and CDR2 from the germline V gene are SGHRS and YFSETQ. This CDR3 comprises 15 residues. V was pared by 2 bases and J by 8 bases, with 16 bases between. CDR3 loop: CASSLHSGARGELFF. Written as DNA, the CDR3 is TGCGCCAGCAGCTTACATTCAGGGGCGAGGGGGGAGCTGTTTTTT.

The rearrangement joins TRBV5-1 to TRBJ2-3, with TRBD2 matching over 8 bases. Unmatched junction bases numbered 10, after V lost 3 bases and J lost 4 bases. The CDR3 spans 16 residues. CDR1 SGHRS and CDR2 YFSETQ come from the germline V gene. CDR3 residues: CASSSLDSGGSDTQYF. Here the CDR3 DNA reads TGCGCCAGCAGCTCTCTGGATTCGGGGGGGTCAGATACGCAGTATTTT.

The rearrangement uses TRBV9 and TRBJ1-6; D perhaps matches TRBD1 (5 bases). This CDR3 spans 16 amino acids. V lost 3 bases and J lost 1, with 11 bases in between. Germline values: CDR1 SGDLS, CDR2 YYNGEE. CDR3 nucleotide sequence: TGTGCCAGCAGCGACGGAGACAGATCCTATAATTCACCCCTCCACTTT. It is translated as CASSDGDRSYNSPLHF.

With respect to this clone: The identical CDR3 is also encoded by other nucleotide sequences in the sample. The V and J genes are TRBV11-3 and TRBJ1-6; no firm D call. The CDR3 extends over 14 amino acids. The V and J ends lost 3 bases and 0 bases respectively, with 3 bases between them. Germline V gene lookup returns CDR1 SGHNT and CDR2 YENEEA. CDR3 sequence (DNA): TGTGCCAGCAGCTTCAGCTCCTATAATTCACCCCTCCACTTT. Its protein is CASSFSSYNSPLHF.

The CDR3 nucleotides are TGTGCCAGCAGCCAAGGAGGCAGTCAGAATAGCAATCAGCCCCAGCATTTT. Translation: CASSQGGSQNSNQPQHF. V is TRBV7-9 and J is TRBJ1-5; no clear D gene. The V end was cut by 5 bases, the J end by 0 bases, with 17 bases between. The CDR3 has 17 residues. Germline assignment: CDR1 SEHNR and CDR2 FQNEAQ (reference sequence).

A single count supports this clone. This CDR3 reads CAIKDRENQPQHF. The DNA for the CDR3 is TGTGCCATCAAGGACCGGGAGAATCAGCCCCAGCATTTT. The rearrangement uses TRBV10-3 and TRBJ1-5, with D unresolved. Germline lookup yields CDR1 ENHRY and CDR2 SYGVKD. CDR3 length equals 13 residues. With 7 bases removed from V and 4 bases from J, the gap between germline ends came to 11 bases.

For the CDR3, the DNA is TGTGCCAGCACCCCCAGACTAGCGGGGGCGGGGGAGACCCAGTACTTC. Translating gives CASTPRLAGAGETQYF. V gene TRBV27 combines with J gene TRBJ2-5; 12 positions agree with TRBD2. J was trimmed by 5 bases and V by 7 bases; bases with no gene match: 11. Germline CDR1 is MNHEY and CDR2 is SMNVEV (reference sequence). The CDR3 runs 16 residues.

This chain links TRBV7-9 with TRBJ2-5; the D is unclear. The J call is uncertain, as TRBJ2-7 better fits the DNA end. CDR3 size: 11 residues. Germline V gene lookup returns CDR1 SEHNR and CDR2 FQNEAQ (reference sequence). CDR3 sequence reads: CASSFSYEQYF. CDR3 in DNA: TGTGCCAGCAGCTTTTCCTACGAGCAGTACTTC.

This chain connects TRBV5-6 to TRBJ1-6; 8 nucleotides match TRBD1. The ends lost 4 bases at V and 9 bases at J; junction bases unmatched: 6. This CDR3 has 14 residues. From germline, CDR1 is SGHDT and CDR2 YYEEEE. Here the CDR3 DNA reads TGTGCCAGCAGCGGCAGGGGGCGAGGTTCACCCCTCCACTTT. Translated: CASSGRGRGSPLHF.

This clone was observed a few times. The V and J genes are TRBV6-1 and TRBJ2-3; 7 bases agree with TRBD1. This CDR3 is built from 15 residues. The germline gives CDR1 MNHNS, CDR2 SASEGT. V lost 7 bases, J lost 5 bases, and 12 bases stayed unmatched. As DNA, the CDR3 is TGTGCCAGCACCGACATGACAGGGAACGAAGATACGCAGTATTTT. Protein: CASTDMTGNEDTQYF.

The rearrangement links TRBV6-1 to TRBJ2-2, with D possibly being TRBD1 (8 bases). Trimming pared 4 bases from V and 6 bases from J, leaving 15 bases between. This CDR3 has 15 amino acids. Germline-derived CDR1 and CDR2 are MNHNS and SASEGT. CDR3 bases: TGTGCCAGCAGTGGTCGGACAGGGAGGGCCGGGGAGCTGTTTTTT. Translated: CASSGRTGRAGELFF.

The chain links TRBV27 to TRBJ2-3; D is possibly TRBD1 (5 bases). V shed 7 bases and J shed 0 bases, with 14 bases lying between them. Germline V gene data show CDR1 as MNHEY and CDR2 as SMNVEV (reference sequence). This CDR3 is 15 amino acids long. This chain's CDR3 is CASTKRTPSTDTQYF. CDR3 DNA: TGTGCCAGCACAAAAAGGACACCAAGCACAGATACGCAGTATTTT.